A few counts support the clone carrying this T cell receptor (beta chain). Indicated time point: before trial treatment. First-strand cDNA used TRAV- and TRBV-specific primers, covering alpha and beta chains. Using a constant-region primer together with a V-primer adapter, TCRs were subjected to 20 PCR cycles of amplification. A single record per CDR3 protein comes from TCRdb applying MiXCR to the reads. This sample has some 82,000 distinct CDR3 sequences, with approximately 19% found just once. These data belong to a study of low-dose radiotherapy and immunotherapy resistance in tumors. Study background: Across 26 weeks, 13 Gy in total went to Cohort 2, delivered as 1 Gy per fraction every two weeks.

Germline assignment: CDR1 MGHDK and CDR2 SYGVNS. This CDR3 spans 18 amino acids. The ends were cut back, 6 bases at V and 4 bases at J, with 22 bases in the middle. This TCR was sampled from a male donor with prostate cancer. The input for sequencing was PBMCs, taken before treatment. The chain carries TRBV25-1 and TRBJ1-6; a possible D gene is TRBD1 (6 bases). This chain's CDR3 is CASSPGGGVPEYNSPLHF. Written as DNA, the CDR3 is TGTGCCAGCAGCCCGGGAGGGGGGGTCCCAGAGTATAATTCACCCCTCCACTTT. The complete variable domain, with remaining parts taken from reference TRBV25-1 and TRBJ1-6, reads EADIYQTPRYLVIGTGKKITLECSQTMGHDKMYWYQQDPGMELHLIHYSYGVNSTEKGDLSSESTVSRIRTEHFPLTLESARPSHTSQYLCASSPGGGVPEYNSPLHFGNGTRLTVT.